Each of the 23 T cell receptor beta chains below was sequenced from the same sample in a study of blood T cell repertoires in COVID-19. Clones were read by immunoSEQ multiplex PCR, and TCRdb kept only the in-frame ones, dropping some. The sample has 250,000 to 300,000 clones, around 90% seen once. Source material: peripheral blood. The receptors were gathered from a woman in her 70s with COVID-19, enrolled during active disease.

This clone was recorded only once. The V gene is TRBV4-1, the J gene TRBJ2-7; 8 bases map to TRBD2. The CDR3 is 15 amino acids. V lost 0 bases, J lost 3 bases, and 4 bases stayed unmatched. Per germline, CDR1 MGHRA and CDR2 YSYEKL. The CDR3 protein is CASSQDLLAVYEQYF. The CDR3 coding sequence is TGCGCCAGCAGCCAAGATTTACTAGCGGTCTACGAGCAGTACTTC.

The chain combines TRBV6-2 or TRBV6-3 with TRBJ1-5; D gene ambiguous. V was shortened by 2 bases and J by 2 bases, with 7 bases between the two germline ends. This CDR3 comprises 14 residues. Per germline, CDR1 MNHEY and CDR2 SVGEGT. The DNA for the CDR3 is TGTGCCAGCAGTTACCTCGGTGGCAATCAGCCCCAGCATTTT. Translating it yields CASSYLGGNQPQHF.

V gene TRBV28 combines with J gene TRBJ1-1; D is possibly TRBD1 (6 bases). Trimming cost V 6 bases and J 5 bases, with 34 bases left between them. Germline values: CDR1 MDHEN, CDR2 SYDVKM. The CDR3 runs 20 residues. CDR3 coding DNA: TGTGCCAGCAGGTCGACGGGACACGGAGGTGTCGGAGGTTGGGGAACTGAAGCTTTCTTT. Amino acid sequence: CASRSTGHGGVGGWGTEAFF. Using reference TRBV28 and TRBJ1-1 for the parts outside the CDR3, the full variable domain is DVKVTQSSRYLVKRTGEKVFLECVQDMDHENMFWYRQDPGLGLRLIYFSYDVKMKEKGDIPEGYSVSREKKERFSLILESASTNQTSMYLCASRSTGHGGVGGWGTEAFFGQGTRLTVV.

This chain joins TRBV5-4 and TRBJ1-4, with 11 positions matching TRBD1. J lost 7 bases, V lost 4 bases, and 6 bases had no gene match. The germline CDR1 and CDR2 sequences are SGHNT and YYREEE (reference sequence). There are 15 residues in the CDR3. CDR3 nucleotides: TGTGCCAGCAGCCTACCGGGACAGGGGGTTGAAAAACTGTTTTTT. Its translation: CASSLPGQGVEKLFF.

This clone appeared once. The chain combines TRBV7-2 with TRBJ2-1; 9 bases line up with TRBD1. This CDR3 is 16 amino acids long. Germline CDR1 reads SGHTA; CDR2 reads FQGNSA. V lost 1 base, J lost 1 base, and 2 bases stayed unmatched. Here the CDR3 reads CASSLGQGVSYNEQFF. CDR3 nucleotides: TGTGCCAGCAGCTTAGGACAGGGGGTATCCTACAATGAGCAGTTCTTC.

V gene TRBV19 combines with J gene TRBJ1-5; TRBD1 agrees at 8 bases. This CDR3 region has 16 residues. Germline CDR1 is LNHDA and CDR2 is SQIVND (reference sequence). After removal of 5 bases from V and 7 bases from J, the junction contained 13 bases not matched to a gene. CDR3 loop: CASSARQGSVGQPQHF. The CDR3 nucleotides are TGTGCCAGTAGTGCCCGACAGGGGAGTGTGGGCCAGCCCCAGCATTTT.

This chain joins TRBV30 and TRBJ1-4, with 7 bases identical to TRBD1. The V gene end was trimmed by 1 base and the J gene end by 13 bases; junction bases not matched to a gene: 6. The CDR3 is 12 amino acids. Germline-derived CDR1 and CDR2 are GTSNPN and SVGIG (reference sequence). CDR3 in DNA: TGTGCCTGGAGTGGACAGGGATTCCGACTGTTTTTT. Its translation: CAWSGQGFRLFF.

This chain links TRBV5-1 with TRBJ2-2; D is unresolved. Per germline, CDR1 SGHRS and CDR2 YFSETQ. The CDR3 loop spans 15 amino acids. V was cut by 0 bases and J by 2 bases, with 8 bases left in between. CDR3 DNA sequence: TGCGCCAGCAGCTTGGCGCTAAGTAACACCGGGGAGCTGTTTTTT. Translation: CASSLALSNTGELFF.

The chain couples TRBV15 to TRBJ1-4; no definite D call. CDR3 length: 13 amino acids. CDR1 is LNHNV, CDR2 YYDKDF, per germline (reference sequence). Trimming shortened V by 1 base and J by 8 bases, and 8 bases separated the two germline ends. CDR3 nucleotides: TGTGCCACCAGCAGAGGGGCACGAGAAAAACTGTTTTTT. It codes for CATSRGAREKLFF.

The CDR3 loop reads CAWSVGGISNQPQHF. CDR3 DNA sequence: TGTGCCTGGAGTGTAGGGGGTATTAGCAATCAGCCCCAGCATTTT. V and J are TRBV30 and TRBJ1-5, with D perhaps matching TRBD1 (6 bases). Trimming cost V 0 bases and J 0 bases, with 9 bases left between them. The CDR3 has 15 amino acids. Germline V gene lookup returns CDR1 GTSNPN and CDR2 SVGIG (reference sequence).

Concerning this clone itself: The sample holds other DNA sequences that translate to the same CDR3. The CDR3 DNA reads TGTGCCAGCAGTTTAGGACAGGGTGGTTCACCCCTCCACTTT. Amino acids: CASSLGQGGSPLHF. The rearrangement uses TRBV28 and TRBJ1-6; 8 bases fit TRBD1. J was trimmed by 9 bases and V by 2 bases; bases with no gene match: 3. This CDR3 region has 14 residues. CDR1 MDHEN and CDR2 SYDVKM come from the germline V gene.

CDR3 sequence reads: CATRDSDNEKLFF. CDR3 DNA sequence: TGTGCCACCCGGGACAGCGATAATGAAAAACTGTTTTTT. J is TRBJ1-4 and V is TRBV19; TRBD1 aligns across 7 bases. The V gene end was trimmed by 10 bases and the J gene end by 4 bases; junction bases not matched to a gene: 6. CDR3 length: 13 amino acids. The germline V gene encodes CDR1 LNHDA and CDR2 SQIVND (reference sequence).

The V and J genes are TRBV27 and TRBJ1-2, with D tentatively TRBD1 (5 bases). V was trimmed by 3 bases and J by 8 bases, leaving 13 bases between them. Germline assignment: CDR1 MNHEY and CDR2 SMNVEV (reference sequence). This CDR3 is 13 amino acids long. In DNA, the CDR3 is TGTGCCAGCAGTTTGCAGGGTTTGGGCGGCTACACCTTC. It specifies CASSLQGLGGYTF.

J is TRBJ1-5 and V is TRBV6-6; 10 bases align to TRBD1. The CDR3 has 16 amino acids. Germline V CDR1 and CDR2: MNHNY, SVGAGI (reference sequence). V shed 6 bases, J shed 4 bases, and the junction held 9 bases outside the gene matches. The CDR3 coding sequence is TGTGCCAGCAGACCACAGGACAGGGGGACTAATCAGCCCCAGCATTTT. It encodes CASRPQDRGTNQPQHF.

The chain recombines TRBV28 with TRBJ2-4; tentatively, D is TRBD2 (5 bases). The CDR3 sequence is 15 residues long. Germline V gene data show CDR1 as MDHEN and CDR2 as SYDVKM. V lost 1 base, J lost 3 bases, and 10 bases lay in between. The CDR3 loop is CASSLLALGKNIQYF. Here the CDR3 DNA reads TGTGCCAGCAGTTTATTAGCGTTAGGCAAAAACATTCAGTACTTC.

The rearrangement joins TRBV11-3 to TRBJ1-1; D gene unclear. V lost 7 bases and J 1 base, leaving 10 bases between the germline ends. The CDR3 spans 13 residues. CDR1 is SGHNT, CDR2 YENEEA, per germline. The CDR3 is CASTPTTNTEAFF. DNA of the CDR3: TGTGCCAGCACCCCTACCACGAACACTGAAGCTTTCTTT. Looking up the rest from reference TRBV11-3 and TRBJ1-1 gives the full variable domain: EAGVVQSPRYKIIEKKQPVAFWCNPISGHNTLYWYLQNLGQGPELLIRYENEEAVDDSQLPKDRFSAERLKGVDSTLKIQPAELGDSAVYLCASTPTTNTEAFFGQGTRLTVV.

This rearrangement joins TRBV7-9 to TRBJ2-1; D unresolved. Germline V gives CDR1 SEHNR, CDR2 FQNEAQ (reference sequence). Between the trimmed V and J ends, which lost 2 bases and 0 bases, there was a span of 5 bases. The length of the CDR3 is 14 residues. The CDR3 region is CASSLWSSYNEQFF. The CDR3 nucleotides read TGTGCCAGCAGCTTATGGAGCTCCTACAATGAGCAGTTCTTC.

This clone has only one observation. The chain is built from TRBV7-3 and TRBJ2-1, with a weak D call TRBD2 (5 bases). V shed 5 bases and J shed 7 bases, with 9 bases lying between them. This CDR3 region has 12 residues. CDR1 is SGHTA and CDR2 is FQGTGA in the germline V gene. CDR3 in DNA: TGTGCCAGCAGCCGGACTGGTAATGAGCAGTTCTTC. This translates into CASSRTGNEQFF.

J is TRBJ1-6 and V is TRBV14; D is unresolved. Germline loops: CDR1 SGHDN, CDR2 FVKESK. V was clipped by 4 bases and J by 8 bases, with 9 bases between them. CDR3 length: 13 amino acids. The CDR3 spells CASSLVADSPLHF. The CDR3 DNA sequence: TGTGCCAGCAGCCTCGTAGCAGATTCACCCCTCCACTTT.

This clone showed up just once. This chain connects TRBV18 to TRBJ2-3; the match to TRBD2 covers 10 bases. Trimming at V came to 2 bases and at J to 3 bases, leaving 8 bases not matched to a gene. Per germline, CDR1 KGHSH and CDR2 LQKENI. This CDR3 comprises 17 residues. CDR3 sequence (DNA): TGTGCCAGCTCACCAAGAGGGGCTAGCGGGAGTACAGATACGCAGTATTTT. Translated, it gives CASSPRGASGSTDTQYF.

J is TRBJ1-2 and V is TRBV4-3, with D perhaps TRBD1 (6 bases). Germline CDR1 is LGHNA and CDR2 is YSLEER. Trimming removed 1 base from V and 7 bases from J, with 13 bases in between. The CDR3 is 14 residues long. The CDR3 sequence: CASSQGQGLVGYTF. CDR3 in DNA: TGCGCCAGCAGCCAAGGCCAGGGGTTGGTTGGCTACACCTTC.

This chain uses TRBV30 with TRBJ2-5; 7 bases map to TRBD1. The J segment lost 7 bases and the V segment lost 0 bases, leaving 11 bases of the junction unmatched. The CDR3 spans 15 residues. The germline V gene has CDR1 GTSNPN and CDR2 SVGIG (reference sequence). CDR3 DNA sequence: TGTGCCTGGAGTGTACAGGGGCAAAACCCGAGGACCCAGTACTTC. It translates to CAWSVQGQNPRTQYF.

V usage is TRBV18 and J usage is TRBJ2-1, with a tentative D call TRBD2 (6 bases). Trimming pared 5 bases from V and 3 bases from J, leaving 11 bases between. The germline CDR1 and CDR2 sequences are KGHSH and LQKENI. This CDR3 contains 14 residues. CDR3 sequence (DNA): TGTGCCAGCTCAGTACTAGCTGTCTACAATGAGCAGTTCTTC. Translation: CASSVLAVYNEQFF.